A single sample is the source of the 12 T cell receptor beta chains below, sequenced in a study of blood T cell repertoires in COVID-19. Clones were read by immunoSEQ multiplex PCR, and TCRdb kept only the in-frame ones, dropping some. The repertoire holds 90,000 to 130,000 clones, with roughly 86% as singletons. Input material: peripheral blood. These receptors all come from a man between 40 and 49 years old with acute or convalescent COVID-19.

This clone was counted a single time. The chain joins TRBV19 to TRBJ2-7; TRBD1 matches at 8 bases. Per the germline V gene, CDR1 is LNHDA and CDR2 is SQIVND (reference sequence). The CDR3 is 14 amino acids. Trimming removed 5 bases from V and 6 bases from J; junction bases left unmatched: 9. The CDR3, as DNA: TGTGCCAGTAGTCTACTCCCCGACAGGGGCGAGCAGTACTTC. Protein product: CASSLLPDRGEQYF.

This rearrangement joins TRBV5-5 to TRBJ1-1; 7 bases are shared with TRBD1. Germline CDR1 and CDR2: SGHKS and YYEKEE (reference sequence). The CDR3 has 16 residues. The trim removed 0 bases at V and 0 bases at J, leaving 5 bases unmatched. CDR3 in amino acids: CASSLGQGSMNTEAFF. In DNA, the CDR3 is TGTGCCAGCAGCTTGGGACAGGGAAGCATGAACACTGAAGCTTTCTTT.

The rearrangement links TRBV7-8 to TRBJ2-5; possible D gene TRBD2, 6 bases. Per the germline V gene, CDR1 is SGHVS and CDR2 is FQNEAQ. CDR3 length: 13 residues. The V and J ends lost 5 bases and 1 base respectively, with 8 bases between them. In DNA, the CDR3 is TGTGCCAGCAGCCCCGGGGGCCAAGAGACCCAGTACTTC. Protein: CASSPGGQETQYF. Combining the CDR3 with reference TRBV7-8 and TRBJ2-5 gives the whole variable domain GAGVSQSPRYKVAKRGQDVALRCDPISGHVSLFWYQQALGQGPEFLTYFQNEAQLDKSGLPSDRFFAERPEGSVSTLKIQRTQQEDSAVYLCASSPGGQETQYFGPGTRLLVL.

The J gene is TRBJ1-4, the V gene TRBV6-1, with D unclear. With 3 bases removed from V and 6 bases from J, the gap between germline ends came to 20 bases. The CDR3 is made up of 17 amino acids. Germline V CDR1 and CDR2: MNHNS, SASEGT. CDR3 amino acids: CASSDPPEAVLDEKLFF. CDR3 DNA sequence: TGTGCCAGCAGTGACCCCCCGGAGGCCGTTCTCGATGAAAAACTGTTTTTT.

V and J are TRBV11-3 and TRBJ2-3, with 7 bases matching TRBD2. The junction had 8 bases not matched to a gene; V was cut back by 1 base and J by 4 bases. Germline V gives CDR1 SGHNT, CDR2 YENEEA. The CDR3 has 16 amino acids. In nucleotides, the CDR3 is TGTGCCAGCAGCTTAGGGGAAGGACTAGAAGCAGATACGCAGTATTTT. Encoded protein: CASSLGEGLEADTQYF.

The rearrangement joins TRBV6-2 or TRBV6-3 to TRBJ2-7; 12 bases are a match to TRBD2. V lost 2 bases, J lost 1 base, and 3 bases stayed unmatched. The CDR3 runs 16 residues. The V gene's germline CDR1 is MNHEY and CDR2 SVGEGT. DNA of the CDR3: TGTGCCAGCAGTTACAAGACTAGCGGGAGATCCTACGAGCAGTACTTC. As protein: CASSYKTSGRSYEQYF.

The chain joins TRBV14 to TRBJ2-2; D is undetermined. V lost 2 bases, J lost 5 bases, and 6 bases lay in between. The CDR3 length is 13 residues. CDR1 and CDR2 (germline): SGHDN, FVKESK. The CDR3 sequence: CASSQIQTGELFF. In DNA, the CDR3 is TGTGCCAGCAGCCAAATACAGACCGGGGAGCTGTTTTTT. Based on the CDR3 plus reference TRBV14 and TRBJ2-2, the full variable domain is EAGVTQFPSHSVIEKGQTVTLRCDPISGHDNLYWYRRVMGKEIKFLLHFVKESKQDESGMPNNRFLAERTGGTYSTLKVQPAELEDSGVYFCASSQIQTGELFFGEGSRLTVL.

This sequence joins TRBV4-3 and TRBJ1-4; D is uncertain. CDR3 size: 15 residues. Looked up from germline, CDR1 is LGHNA and CDR2 is YSLEER. The V end lost 5 bases, the J end lost 8 bases, and 18 bases lay between the germline ends. DNA of the CDR3: TGCGCCAGCAGCTGGGCCCTGGGTCAGGCCGAAAAACTGTTTTTT. Amino acid sequence: CASSWALGQAEKLFF.

The chain couples TRBV21-1 to TRBJ1-1; the table's D call, TRBD1, has no DNA check behind it. TRBV21-1 has pseudogene status. This CDR3 has 15 residues. CDR3 in amino acids: CASSKEPGWDTEAFF. The CDR3 coding sequence is TGTGCCAGCAGCAAAGAACCAGGGTGGGACACTGAAGCTTTCTTT.

This rearrangement joins TRBV5-4 to TRBJ2-2; weak D call: TRBD2 (5 bases). Deletions cut 4 bases from V and 2 bases from J, with 27 bases between. This CDR3 is built from 20 residues. Per the germline V gene, CDR1 is SGHNT and CDR2 is YYREEE (reference sequence). This CDR3 is CASSPPPRPRVGSNTGELFF. As DNA, the CDR3 is TGTGCCAGCAGCCCGCCCCCCCGCCCGCGGGTGGGTTCTAACACCGGGGAGCTGTTTTTT.

J is TRBJ1-5 and V is TRBV6-6; D is possibly TRBD1 (6 bases). CDR1 is MNHNY and CDR2 is SVGAGI in the germline V gene (reference sequence). V dropped 0 bases and J dropped 3 bases, with 12 bases sitting between them. CDR3 size: 16 residues. The DNA of the CDR3 is TGTGCCAGCAGTTACTCGTCAGGGGTATCCAATCAGCCCCAGCATTTT. Translated, it gives CASSYSSGVSNQPQHF.

The chain carries TRBV6-6 and TRBJ1-2; 7 positions match TRBD1. Germline V gene data show CDR1 as MNHNY and CDR2 as SVGAGI (reference sequence). The trim removed 10 bases at V and 3 bases at J, leaving 8 bases unmatched. The CDR3 runs to 13 residues. The CDR3 loop reads CAKDRARDYGYTF. Written as DNA, the CDR3 is TGTGCCAAAGACAGGGCAAGGGACTATGGCTACACCTTC.